The 20 T cell receptor beta chains in this list originate from one sample, sequenced in a study of blood T cell repertoires in COVID-19. Libraries were prepared by immunoSEQ multiplex PCR; TCRdb keeps only in-frame clonotypes and omits some of them. The table includes about 40,000 clones, just under 85% detected once. Source material: peripheral blood. These receptors were obtained from a woman aged 55-70 years with acute or convalescent COVID-19.

J is TRBJ2-5 and V is TRBV5-1; the D is unclear. V lost 0 bases, J lost 5 bases, and 11 bases lay in between. The CDR3 contains 14 residues. Germline CDR1 reads SGHRS; CDR2 reads YFSETQ. The CDR3 is CASSLALERETQYF. CDR3 DNA sequence: TGCGCCAGCAGCTTGGCCCTAGAGAGGGAGACCCAGTACTTC.

This chain connects TRBV11-2 to TRBJ1-3; D uncertain. V was trimmed by 5 bases and J by 1 base, leaving 9 bases between them. The CDR3 runs 14 residues. Germline CDR1 SGHAT, CDR2 FQNNGV. For the CDR3, the DNA is TGTGCCAGCAGCGTGTCAATTTCTGGAAACACCATATATTTT. It codes for CASSVSISGNTIYF.

The V call is TRBV6-1, the J call TRBJ1-5; unclear D gene. Germline CDR1 reads MNHNS; CDR2 reads SASEGT. Trimming removed 3 bases from V and 4 bases from J, with 16 bases in between. The CDR3 extends over 16 amino acids. The CDR3 sequence: CASSEGIGVRNQPQHF. The CDR3 DNA sequence: TGTGCCAGCAGTGAGGGGATCGGGGTTCGGAATCAGCCCCAGCATTTT.

The J gene is TRBJ2-1, the V gene TRBV3-1 (or the pseudogene TRBV3-2), with D unresolved. This CDR3 region has 13 residues. With 2 bases removed from V and 10 bases from J, the gap between germline ends came to 12 bases. Germline V gene lookup returns CDR1 LGHDT and CDR2 YNNKEL (reference sequence). CDR3 residues: CASSQQSANEQFF. The CDR3 DNA sequence: TGTGCCAGCAGCCAACAGTCTGCCAACGAGCAGTTCTTC.

The rearrangement uses TRBV29-1 and TRBJ1-1, with D perhaps TRBD1 (5 bases). This CDR3 has 14 residues. Trimming removed 4 bases from V and 4 bases from J, with 16 bases in between. The germline CDR1 and CDR2 sequences are SQVTM and ANQGSEA. The CDR3 DNA follows: TGCAGCGTTGCTACTAATCCAGGGTTCACTGAAGCTTTCTTT. Its translation is CSVATNPGFTEAFF.

This clone occurred a few times. The gene calls are TRBV28 and TRBJ1-1; D remains ambiguous. The CDR3 has 13 amino acids. Between the trimmed V and J ends, which lost 6 bases and 0 bases, there was a span of 8 bases. Germline CDR1 reads MDHEN; CDR2 reads SYDVKM. CDR3 sequence (DNA): TGTGCCAGCAGGGAGGTTATGAACACTGAAGCTTTCTTT. Its protein product is CASREVMNTEAFF.

The chain couples TRBV3-1 (or the pseudogene TRBV3-2) to TRBJ2-1, with 9 bases matching TRBD2. Germline assignment: CDR1 LGHDT and CDR2 YNNKEL (reference sequence). The junction had 3 bases not matched to a gene; V was cut back by 3 bases and J by 3 bases. The CDR3 is 15 amino acids. CDR3 sequence (DNA): TGTGCCAGCAGCCAGGGTAGCGGGGGCTACAATGAGCAGTTCTTC. It translates to CASSQGSGGYNEQFF.

The genes are TRBV9 and TRBJ2-2, with 7 positions matching TRBD1. Looked up from germline, CDR1 is SGDLS and CDR2 is YYNGEE. Germline trimming cut 2 bases from V and 1 base from J; bases unmatched to any gene: 2. This CDR3 has 15 amino acids. CDR3 nucleotides: TGTGCCAGCAGCGTTCGGACAGGGAACACCGGGGAGCTGTTTTTT. Translation gives CASSVRTGNTGELFF.

V gene TRBV27 combines with J gene TRBJ1-1; 7 bases line up with TRBD1. CDR1 and CDR2 from the germline V gene are MNHEY and SMNVEV (reference sequence). The CDR3 has 13 amino acids. The V segment lost 2 bases and the J segment 7 bases; nucleotides outside the gene matches: 4. CDR3 DNA: TGTGCCAGCAGTTTAGAGGGGGCGAATGAAGCTTTCTTT. It is translated as CASSLEGANEAFF.

In this sample, this clone turned up a few times. The chain joins TRBV9 to TRBJ2-2; 7 bases fit TRBD1. CDR3 length: 15 residues. The germline gives CDR1 SGDLS, CDR2 YYNGEE. The J segment lost 1 base and the V segment lost 3 bases, leaving 3 bases of the junction unmatched. The CDR3, as DNA: TGTGCCAGCAGCGCGGGGACAGTGAACACCGGGGAGCTGTTTTTT. Its protein product is CASSAGTVNTGELFF.

CDR3 bases: TGTGCCAGCAGCACACACAGGGGAAAGGCAGATACGCAGTATTTT. Translation gives CASSTHRGKADTQYF. V usage is TRBV11-2 and J usage is TRBJ2-3; 7 positions agree with TRBD1. CDR3 size: 15 residues. V was clipped by 5 bases and J by 4 bases; unmatched bases: 9. The V gene's germline CDR1 is SGHAT and CDR2 FQNNGV.

For the CDR3, the DNA is TGTGCCAGTAGTCGGTTGTCGGGGACGAACACCGGGGAGCTGTTTTTT. The encoded protein is CASSRLSGTNTGELFF. The chain joins TRBV19 to TRBJ2-2; a possible D gene is TRBD2 (5 bases). Germline assignment: CDR1 LNHDA and CDR2 SQIVND (reference sequence). Trimming took 5 bases from V and 0 from J, leaving 13 bases between them. The CDR3 totals 16 residues.

The chain has TRBV20-1 and TRBJ2-3; 8 bases align to TRBD2. V gave up 3 bases and J gave up 2 bases; unmatched junction bases: 7. CDR3 length: 15 amino acids. The germline gives CDR1 DFQATT, CDR2 SNEGSKA (reference sequence). The chain's CDR3 is CSASQSGGPTDTQYF. The DNA of the CDR3 is TGCAGTGCTAGTCAGAGCGGGGGCCCCACAGATACGCAGTATTTT.

The chain is built from TRBV11-2 and TRBJ2-5; 9 positions match TRBD2. V dropped 9 bases and J dropped 2; count of bases not matched to a gene: 4. The CDR3 is 13 amino acids. Germline loops: CDR1 SGHAT, CDR2 FQNNGV. CDR3 amino acids: CARSGLAQETQYF. The CDR3, as DNA: TGTGCCAGGAGCGGACTAGCGCAAGAGACCCAGTACTTC.

The chain is built from TRBV30 and TRBJ2-5; 11 nucleotides line up with TRBD2. The CDR3 runs to 18 residues. Germline lookup yields CDR1 GTSNPN and CDR2 SVGIG (reference sequence). The junction had 13 bases not matched to a gene; V was cut back by 4 bases and J by 0 bases. The CDR3 loop reads CAWMGALTSGEYQETQYF. The CDR3 region has the DNA TGTGCCTGGATGGGGGCCCTGACTAGCGGGGAGTACCAAGAGACCCAGTACTTC.

V and J are TRBV7-6 and TRBJ1-1, with TRBD1 matching 9 bases. Germline loops: CDR1 SGHVS, CDR2 FNYEAQ. The CDR3 is 15 amino acids. Trimming took 6 bases from V and 5 from J; bases not matched to a gene: 10. Here the CDR3 reads CASRATGGSNTEAFF. Written as DNA, the CDR3 is TGTGCCAGCAGAGCTACAGGGGGCAGTAATACTGAAGCTTTCTTT.

The V call is TRBV30, the J call TRBJ2-7, with 10 positions matching TRBD2. Germline assignment: CDR1 GTSNPN and CDR2 SVGIG (reference sequence). The CDR3 is made up of 14 amino acids. The V segment lost 3 bases and the J segment 6 bases; nucleotides outside the gene matches: 8. The chain's CDR3 is CAWSSGGAWGEQYF. The DNA of the CDR3 is TGTGCCTGGAGCAGCGGGGGGGCCTGGGGCGAGCAGTACTTC.

The sample holds one count of this clone. The chain's CDR3 is CASSAAQGVEQYF. The DNA for the CDR3 is TGTGCCAGCAGCGCCGCGCAGGGTGTGGAGCAGTACTTC. The rearrangement links TRBV9 to TRBJ2-7, with D tentatively TRBD1 (5 bases). The CDR3 is made up of 13 amino acids. The germline CDR1 and CDR2 sequences are SGDLS and YYNGEE. Trimming pared 3 bases from V and 7 bases from J, leaving 14 bases between.

This chain links TRBV28 with TRBJ2-1; a possible D gene is TRBD1 (5 bases). Trimming left V 5 bases short and J 0 bases short, with 11 bases between. CDR3 size: 15 residues. Germline assignment: CDR1 MDHEN and CDR2 SYDVKM. DNA of the CDR3: TGTGCCAGCAGTGACAGCATAAGCTCCTACAATGAGCAGTTCTTC. Its protein is CASSDSISSYNEQFF.

The chain is built from TRBV7-9 and TRBJ2-6, with a tentative D call TRBD1 (6 bases). Deletions cut 5 bases from V and 0 bases from J, with 17 bases between. Germline CDR1 is SEHNR and CDR2 is FQNEAQ (reference sequence). This CDR3 has 18 residues. The CDR3, as DNA: TGTGCCAGCAGCCTAGGGACACAGCACCACTCTGGGGCCAACGTCCTGACTTTC. Translating it yields CASSLGTQHHSGANVLTF.